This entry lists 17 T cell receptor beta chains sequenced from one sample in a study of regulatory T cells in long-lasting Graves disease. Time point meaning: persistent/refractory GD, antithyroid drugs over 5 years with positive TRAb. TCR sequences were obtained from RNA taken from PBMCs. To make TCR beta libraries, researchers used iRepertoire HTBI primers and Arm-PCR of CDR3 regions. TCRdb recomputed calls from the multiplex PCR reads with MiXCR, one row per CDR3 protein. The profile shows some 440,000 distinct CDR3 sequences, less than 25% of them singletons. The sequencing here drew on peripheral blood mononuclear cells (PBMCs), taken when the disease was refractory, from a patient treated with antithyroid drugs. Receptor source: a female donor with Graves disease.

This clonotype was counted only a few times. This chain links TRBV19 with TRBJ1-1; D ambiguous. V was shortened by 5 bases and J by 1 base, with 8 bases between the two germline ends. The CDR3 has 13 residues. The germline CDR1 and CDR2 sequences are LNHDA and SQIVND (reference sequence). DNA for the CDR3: TGTGCCAGTAGTTGGCAATGGAACACTGAAGCTTTCTTT. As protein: CASSWQWNTEAFF.

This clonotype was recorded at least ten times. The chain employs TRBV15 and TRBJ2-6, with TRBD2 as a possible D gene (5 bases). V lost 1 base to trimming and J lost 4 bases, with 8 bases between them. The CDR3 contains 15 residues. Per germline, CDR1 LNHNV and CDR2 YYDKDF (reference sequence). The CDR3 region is CATSRVGVGANVLTF. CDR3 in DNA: TGTGCCACCAGCAGAGTCGGGGTAGGGGCCAACGTCCTGACTTTC.

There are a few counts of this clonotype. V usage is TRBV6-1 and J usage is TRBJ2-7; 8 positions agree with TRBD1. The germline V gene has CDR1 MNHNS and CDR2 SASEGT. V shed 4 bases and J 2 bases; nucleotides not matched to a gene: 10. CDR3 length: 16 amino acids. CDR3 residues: CASSAYLGTGTYEQYF. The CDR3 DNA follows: TGTGCCAGCAGTGCCTACTTGGGGACAGGCACCTACGAGCAGTACTTC.

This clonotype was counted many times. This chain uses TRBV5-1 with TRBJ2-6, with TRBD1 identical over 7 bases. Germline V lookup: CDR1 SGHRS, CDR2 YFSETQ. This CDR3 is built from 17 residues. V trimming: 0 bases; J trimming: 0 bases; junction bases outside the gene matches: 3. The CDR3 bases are TGCGCCAGCAGCTTGGAACAGGGGAACTCTGGGGCCAACGTCCTGACTTTC. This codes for CASSLEQGNSGANVLTF.

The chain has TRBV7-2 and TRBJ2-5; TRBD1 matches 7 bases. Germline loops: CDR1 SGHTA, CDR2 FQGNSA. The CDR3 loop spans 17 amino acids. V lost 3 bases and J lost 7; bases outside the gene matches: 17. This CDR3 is CASSLDKDRYPIGTQYF. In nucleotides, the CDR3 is TGTGCCAGCAGCTTGGATAAGGACAGGTACCCCATCGGGACCCAGTACTTC. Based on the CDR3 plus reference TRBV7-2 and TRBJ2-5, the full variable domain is GAGVSQSPSNKVTEKGKDVELRCDPISGHTALYWYRQSLGQGLEFLIYFQGNSAPDKSGLPSDRFSAERTGGSVSTLTIQRTQQEDSAVYLCASSLDKDRYPIGTQYFGPGTRLLVL.

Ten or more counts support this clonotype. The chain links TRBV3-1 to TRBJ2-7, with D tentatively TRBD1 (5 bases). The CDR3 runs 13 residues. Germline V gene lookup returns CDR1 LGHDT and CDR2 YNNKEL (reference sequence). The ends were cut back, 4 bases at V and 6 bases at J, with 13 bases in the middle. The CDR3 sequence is CASSLPGFGEQYF. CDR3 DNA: TGTGCCAGCAGCCTACCAGGGTTCGGCGAGCAGTACTTC.

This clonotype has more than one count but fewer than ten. In DNA form, the CDR3 reads TGCAGTGCTAGTTGGGGGAGCAATCAGCCCCAGCATTTT. This gives the protein CSASWGSNQPQHF. The rearrangement joins TRBV20-1 to TRBJ1-5, with D possibly matching TRBD1 (5 bases). The CDR3 consists of 13 residues. CDR1 and CDR2 (germline): DFQATT, SNEGSKA (reference sequence). Trimming left V 3 bases short and J 1 base short, with 7 bases between.

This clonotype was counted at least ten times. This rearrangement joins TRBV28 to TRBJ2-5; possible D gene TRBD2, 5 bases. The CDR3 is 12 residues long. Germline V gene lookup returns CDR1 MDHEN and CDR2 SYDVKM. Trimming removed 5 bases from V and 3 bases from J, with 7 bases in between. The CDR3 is CASSAGEETQYF. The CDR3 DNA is TGTGCCAGCAGTGCCGGGGAAGAGACCCAGTACTTC.

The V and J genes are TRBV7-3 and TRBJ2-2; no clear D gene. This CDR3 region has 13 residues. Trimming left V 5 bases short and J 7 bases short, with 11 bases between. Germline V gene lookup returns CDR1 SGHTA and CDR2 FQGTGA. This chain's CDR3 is CASSPTRVGELFF. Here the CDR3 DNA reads TGTGCCAGCAGCCCCACCCGGGTCGGGGAGCTGTTTTTT.

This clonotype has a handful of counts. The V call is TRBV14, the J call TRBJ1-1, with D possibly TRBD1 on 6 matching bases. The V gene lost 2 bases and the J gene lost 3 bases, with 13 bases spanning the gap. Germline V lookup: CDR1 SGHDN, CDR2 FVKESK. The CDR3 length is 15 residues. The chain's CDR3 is CASSQLGGLDTEAFF. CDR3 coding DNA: TGTGCCAGCAGCCAACTTGGGGGCTTAGACACTGAAGCTTTCTTT. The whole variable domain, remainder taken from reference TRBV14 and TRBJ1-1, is EAGVTQFPSHSVIEKGQTVTLRCDPISGHDNLYWYRRVMGKEIKFLLHFVKESKQDESGMPNNRFLAERTGGTYSTLKVQPAELEDSGVYFCASSQLGGLDTEAFFGQGTRLTVV.

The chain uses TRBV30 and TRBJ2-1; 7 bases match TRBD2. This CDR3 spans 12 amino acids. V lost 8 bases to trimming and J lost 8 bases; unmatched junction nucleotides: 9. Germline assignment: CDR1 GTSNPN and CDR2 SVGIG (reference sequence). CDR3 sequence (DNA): TGTGCCCTCGAGTGGGAGGGATATGAGCAGTTCTTC. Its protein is CALEWEGYEQFF.

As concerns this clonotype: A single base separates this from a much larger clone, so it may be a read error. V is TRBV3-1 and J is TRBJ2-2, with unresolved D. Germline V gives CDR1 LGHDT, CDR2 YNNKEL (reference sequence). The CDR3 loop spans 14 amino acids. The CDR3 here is CASGQVGYTGELFF. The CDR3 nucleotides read TGTGCCAGCGGCCAAGTCGGGTACACCGGGGAGCTGTTTTTT. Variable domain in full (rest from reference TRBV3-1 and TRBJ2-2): DTAVSQTPKYLVTQMGNDKSIKCEQNLGHDTMYWYKQDSKKFLKIMFSYNNKELIINETVPNRFSPKSPDKAHLNLHINSLELGDSAVYFCASGQVGYTGELFFGEGSRLTVL.

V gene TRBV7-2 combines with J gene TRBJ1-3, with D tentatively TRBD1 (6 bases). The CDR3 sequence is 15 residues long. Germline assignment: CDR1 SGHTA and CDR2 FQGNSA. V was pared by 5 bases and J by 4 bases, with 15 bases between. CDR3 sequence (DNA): TGTGCCAGCAGCCCTTTTAGAGGGACAGGAAACACCATATATTTT. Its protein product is CASSPFRGTGNTIYF.

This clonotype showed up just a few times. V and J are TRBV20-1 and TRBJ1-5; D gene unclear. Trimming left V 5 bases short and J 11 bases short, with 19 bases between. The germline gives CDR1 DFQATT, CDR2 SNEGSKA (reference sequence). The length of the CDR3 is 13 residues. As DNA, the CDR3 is TGCAGTGCTGCCCGTCCACAATCATTGGCCCAGCATTTT. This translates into CSAARPQSLAQHF.

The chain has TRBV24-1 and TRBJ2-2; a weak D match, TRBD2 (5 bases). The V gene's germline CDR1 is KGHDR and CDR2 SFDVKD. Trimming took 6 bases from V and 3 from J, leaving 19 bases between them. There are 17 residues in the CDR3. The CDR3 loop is CATSTPRIGGYTGELFF. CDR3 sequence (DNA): TGTGCCACCAGTACTCCTAGGATAGGCGGGTACACCGGGGAGCTGTTTTTT.

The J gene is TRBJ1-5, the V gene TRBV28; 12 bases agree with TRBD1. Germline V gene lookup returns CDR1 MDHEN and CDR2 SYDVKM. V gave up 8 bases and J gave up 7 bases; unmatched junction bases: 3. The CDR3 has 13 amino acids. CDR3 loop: CASWDRGRQPQHF. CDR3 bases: TGTGCCAGCTGGGACAGGGGGCGGCAGCCCCAGCATTTT.

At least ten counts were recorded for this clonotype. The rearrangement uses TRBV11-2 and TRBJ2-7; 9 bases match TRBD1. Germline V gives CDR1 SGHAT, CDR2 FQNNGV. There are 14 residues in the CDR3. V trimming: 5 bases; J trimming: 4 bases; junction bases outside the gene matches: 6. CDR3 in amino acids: CASSTTGGGYEQYF. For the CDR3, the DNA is TGTGCCAGCAGCACAACAGGGGGCGGGTACGAGCAGTACTTC.